The T cell receptor beta chain described here comes from a study of Ad26.COV2.S vaccination and SARS-CoV-2 variants. Study details: The Ad26.COV2.S arm of the COV1001 trial was where the donor was placed. Intramuscular Ad26.COV2.S at 5x10^10 or 1x10^11 viral particles.

Repertoires were generated with immunoSEQ multiplex PCR, while TCRdb's copy carries only in-frame clones and drops some. The table lists around 380,000 clones, about nine tenths of them singletons. The V segment lost 4 bases and the J segment 11 bases; nucleotides outside the gene matches: 3. The germline gives CDR1 SNHLY, CDR2 FYNNEI. This CDR3 is 12 amino acids long. Noted treatment: roughly 18 received Ad26.COV2.S at low or high dose, single or two shots; about 5 received placebo; per-sample allocation not given. Day 63 after the first injection of vaccine or placebo was the sampling time. The administered vaccine (an Ad26 vector) expressed Wuhan-strain SARS-CoV-2 spike.

The V call is TRBV2, the J call TRBJ1-2; 11 nucleotides match TRBD1. Sequenced material: peripheral blood, taken in a trial of Ad26.COV2.S vaccine versus placebo. This receptor was identified in a person between 18 and 65 years old who received the Ad26.COV2.S COVID-19 vaccine or a placebo. The CDR3 nucleotides are TGTGCCAGCAGTGGGACAGGGGGCGGATACACCTTC. Amino acids: CASSGTGGGYTF.